This T cell receptor (beta chain) was observed in a study of shared clonotypes between healthy human individuals. Turning to the study itself: CD4 naive and CD4 memory each took three plates per donor, while CD8 naive took two and CD8 memory one. Study-wide results and limits: Larger estimated richness was generally recorded for naive subsets relative to memory subsets. Among donors, sharing of clonotypes was expected to be affected by sequencing depth.

The table came from immunoSEQ multiplex PCR; TCRdb's copy has only in-frame clones and leaves some out. The sample lists about 1.4 million clones, 95% to 97% occurring once. Worth noting for this clone: Its cognate antigen is unknown.

Trimming cost V 2 bases and J 0 bases, with 15 bases left between them. The CDR3 is made up of 16 amino acids. In germline, CDR1 is SGDLS, CDR2 YYNGEE. The specimen was naive CD4+ T cells sorted from blood. Subset denoted: CD45RA+ positively selected. The TCR comes from a man aged 25-45 years in good health. The rearrangement uses TRBV9 and TRBJ2-7, with D hard to call. In nucleotides, the CDR3 is TGTGCCAGCAGCGTCGGAAGCAGCTTGAGCTCCTACGAGCAGTACTTC. This translates into CASSVGSSLSSYEQYF.